The 21 T cell receptor beta chains below come from one sample, sequenced in a study of blood T cell repertoires in COVID-19. Assay: immunoSEQ multiplex PCR; the TCRdb copy retains only in-frame clones and omits some. Found here are hundreds of thousands of clones, approximately 90% of them singletons; the top ten hold roughly 1.9%. Sequencing was done on a sample of PBMCs or T cells enriched from blood (not recorded which). These receptors all come from a woman aged 18 to 35 with acute COVID-19.

CDR3 bases: TGCGCCAGCAGCCAAGTACGACAGGATACATACGAGCAGTACTTC. This codes for CASSQVRQDTYEQYF. The V gene is TRBV4-1, the J gene TRBJ2-7; TRBD1 might be the D (6 bases). This CDR3 has 15 amino acids. Germline V gene data show CDR1 as MGHRA and CDR2 as YSYEKL. Trimming shortened V by 1 base and J by 4 bases, and 14 bases separated the two germline ends.

V gene TRBV2 combines with J gene TRBJ1-5; 8 bases agree with TRBD1. The V gene's germline CDR1 is SNHLY and CDR2 FYNNEI. CDR3 length: 14 residues. V was clipped by 4 bases and J by 3 bases; unmatched bases: 2. The CDR3 sequence is CASSAGGNNQPQHF. The CDR3 nucleotides read TGTGCCAGCAGTGCAGGGGGCAACAATCAGCCCCAGCATTTT.

A remark on this clone: The junction departs from germline at one end; a sequencing error may be responsible. The CDR3 spells CASSPRTGNAGELFF. CDR3 coding DNA: TGCGCCAGCAGCCCCCGGACAGGGAACGCCGGGGAGCTGTTTTTT. The V and J genes are TRBV5-1 and TRBJ2-2, with 8 positions matching TRBD1. CDR1 and CDR2 (germline): SGHRS, YFSETQ. This CDR3 is 15 amino acids long.

This clone has only a few counts. This chain uses TRBV5-4 with TRBJ1-4; TRBD1 agrees at 10 bases. This CDR3 is 15 amino acids long. Germline-derived CDR1 and CDR2 are SGHNT and YYREEE (reference sequence). J was trimmed by 8 bases and V by 4 bases; bases with no gene match: 8. The CDR3 here is CASSEGQGLKEKLFF. CDR3 coding DNA: TGTGCCAGCAGCGAGGGACAGGGGTTGAAGGAAAAACTGTTTTTT.

The V call is TRBV5-8, the J call TRBJ1-2, with TRBD1 as a possible D gene (5 bases). The V end was cut by 1 base, the J end by 4 bases, with 11 bases between. CDR3 length equals 14 residues. The germline V gene encodes CDR1 SGHTS and CDR2 YDEGEE. The CDR3 region has the DNA TGTGCCAGCAGCTTGAGGGGCGCGAGCTATGGCTACACCTTC. Translation gives CASSLRGASYGYTF. Full variable domain (missing parts from reference TRBV5-8 and TRBJ1-2): EAGVTQSPTHLIKTRGQQATLRCSPISGHTSVYWYQQALGLGLQFLLWYDEGEERNRGNFPPRFSGRQFPNYSSELNVNALELEDSALYLCASSLRGASYGYTFGSGTRLTVV.

The CDR3 bases are TGCAGCGTCGCTAGCGGGAGATCATTAGATACGCAGTATTTT. As protein: CSVASGRSLDTQYF. V and J are TRBV29-1 and TRBJ2-3; 10 nucleotides agree with TRBD2. Trimming cost V 6 bases and J 5 bases; bases outside gene matches: 8. In germline, CDR1 is SQVTM, CDR2 ANQGSEA. The length of the CDR3 is 14 residues.

The V call is TRBV7-2, the J call TRBJ2-1; possible D gene TRBD1, 5 bases. Trimming took 1 base from V and 8 from J, leaving 15 bases between them. The CDR3 is 15 residues long. Germline lookup yields CDR1 SGHTA and CDR2 FQGNSA. The CDR3 spells CASSLGTSQGDEQFF. CDR3 sequence (DNA): TGTGCCAGCAGCTTAGGGACCAGCCAAGGGGATGAGCAGTTCTTC. The whole variable domain, filled in from reference TRBV7-2 and TRBJ2-1, reads GAGVSQSPSNKVTEKGKDVELRCDPISGHTALYWYRQSLGQGLEFLIYFQGNSAPDKSGLPSDRFSAERTGGSVSTLTIQRTQQEDSAVYLCASSLGTSQGDEQFFGPGTRLTVL.

The rearrangement joins TRBV19 to TRBJ2-7; 9 bases agree with TRBD1. The J segment lost 2 bases and the V segment lost 5 bases, leaving 4 bases of the junction unmatched. This CDR3 region has 14 residues. The germline V gene encodes CDR1 LNHDA and CDR2 SQIVND (reference sequence). The CDR3 loop is CASSQDRGTYEQYF. The CDR3 region has the DNA TGTGCCAGTAGTCAGGACAGGGGCACCTACGAGCAGTACTTC.

The chain has TRBV7-9 and TRBJ1-6; D is perhaps TRBD1 (6 bases). V lost 1 base to trimming and J lost 9 bases, with 10 bases between them. CDR1 is SEHNR, CDR2 FQNEAQ, per germline (reference sequence). The CDR3 has 14 amino acids. The CDR3 DNA reads as TGTGCCAGCAGCTTAGAAGGGGGGGGTTCACCCCTCCACTTT. This encodes CASSLEGGGSPLHF.

The genes are TRBV5-1 and TRBJ2-7, with 8 bases matching TRBD1. CDR1 is SGHRS and CDR2 is YFSETQ in the germline V gene. The CDR3 contains 14 residues. V lost 2 bases to trimming and J lost 4 bases; unmatched junction nucleotides: 5. The CDR3 sequence is CASSFQGATYEQYF. The CDR3 DNA follows: TGCGCCAGCAGCTTTCAGGGGGCAACTTACGAGCAGTACTTC.

The chain has TRBV7-2 and TRBJ2-5, with TRBD2 identical over 8 bases. The V gene end was trimmed by 5 bases and the J gene end by 1 base; junction bases not matched to a gene: 12. The CDR3 spans 17 residues. Germline CDR1 reads SGHTA; CDR2 reads FQGNSA. The DNA of the CDR3 is TGTGCCAGCAGCCTCAACAGCGGGGGAGCTATCCAAGAGACCCAGTACTTC. Its protein product is CASSLNSGGAIQETQYF.

This chain joins TRBV7-2 and TRBJ1-6; tentative D call: TRBD1 (5 bases). Germline loops: CDR1 SGHTA, CDR2 FQGNSA. Deletions cut 0 bases from V and 11 bases from J, with 17 bases between. This CDR3 contains 16 residues. As DNA, the CDR3 is TGTGCCAGCAGCTTAGCCCGGGCGGAACGGGGGACACCCCTCCACTTT. It translates to CASSLARAERGTPLHF.

The chain recombines TRBV4-1 with TRBJ2-1; 14 bases match TRBD2. From germline, CDR1 is MGHRA and CDR2 YSYEKL. V was pared by 1 base and J by 15 bases, with 8 bases of the junction left unmatched. The CDR3 extends over 15 amino acids. CDR3 amino acids: CASSQVGTSGGHRFF. CDR3 nucleotide sequence: TGCGCCAGCAGCCAAGTTGGGACTAGCGGGGGCCACCGGTTCTTC.

The chain has TRBV9 and TRBJ1-2, with D tentatively TRBD1 (6 bases). Germline V gene data show CDR1 as SGDLS and CDR2 as YYNGEE. CDR3 length equals 16 residues. V was shortened by 3 bases and J by 4 bases, with 19 bases between the two germline ends. The CDR3: CASSGRGDIVTYGYTF. As DNA, the CDR3 is TGTGCCAGCAGCGGTCGGGGGGACATTGTAACCTATGGCTACACCTTC.

This clone was found once. The rearrangement links TRBV12-5 to TRBJ1-3; TRBD1 might be the D (5 bases). Germline-derived CDR1 and CDR2 are LGHNT and FRNRAP. Deletions cut 3 bases from V and 4 bases from J, with 10 bases between. The CDR3 has 14 residues. The CDR3 protein is CASGLAGQGNTIYF. In DNA, the CDR3 is TGTGCTAGTGGTTTAGCAGGGCAGGGAAACACCATATATTTT.

The chain is built from TRBV28 and TRBJ2-5; unclear D gene. CDR1 MDHEN and CDR2 SYDVKM come from the germline V gene. V lost 1 base and J 5 bases, leaving 14 bases between the germline ends. The CDR3 covers 15 residues. The CDR3 here is CASSLLLGVGETQYF. The CDR3 DNA follows: TGTGCCAGCAGTTTATTATTAGGAGTCGGGGAGACCCAGTACTTC.

This clone came up a few times. This chain joins TRBV10-2 and TRBJ1-4; weak D call: TRBD1 (6 bases). V was shortened by 4 bases and J by 6 bases, with 12 bases between the two germline ends. Germline V CDR1 and CDR2: WSHSY, SAAADI. The CDR3 runs to 14 residues. CDR3 DNA: TGCGCCAGCAGTGTATGGGACACGCATGAAAAACTGTTTTTT. It specifies CASSVWDTHEKLFF.

The genes are TRBV19 and TRBJ2-2; TRBD1 aligns across 7 bases. J lost 4 bases, V lost 8 bases, and 7 bases had no gene match. The CDR3 length is 14 residues. Germline CDR1 and CDR2: LNHDA and SQIVND (reference sequence). CDR3: CASVTGERTGELFF. The CDR3 nucleotides are TGTGCCAGTGTTACAGGGGAGCGCACCGGGGAGCTGTTTTTT.

The genes are TRBV9 and TRBJ1-2; D remains unclear. The CDR3 sequence is 15 residues long. The germline gives CDR1 SGDLS, CDR2 YYNGEE. Trimming took off 0 bases at V and 0 bases at J, with 9 bases between the two ends. The CDR3 sequence: CASSVGQSTNYGYTF. The CDR3 region has the DNA TGTGCCAGCAGCGTAGGCCAGTCAACTAACTATGGCTACACCTTC.

The chain links TRBV7-8 to TRBJ2-6, with 9 positions matching TRBD1. Germline CDR1 reads SGHVS; CDR2 reads FQNEAQ. The CDR3 is made up of 16 amino acids. J lost 11 bases, V lost 2 bases, and 10 bases had no gene match. This chain's CDR3 is CASSLKQGAIPDVLTF. CDR3 DNA: TGTGCCAGCAGCTTAAAACAGGGGGCAATCCCAGACGTCCTGACTTTC.

The chain links TRBV6-5 to TRBJ1-6, with unresolved D. Per the germline V gene, CDR1 is MNHEY and CDR2 is SVGAGI. The CDR3 is 13 residues long. V was pared by 4 bases and J by 7 bases, with 8 bases between. CDR3 nucleotides: TGTGCCAGCAGTTGGGCAGTCAATTCACCCCTCCACTTT. Its translation: CASSWAVNSPLHF.